The sequence of this T cell receptor (beta chain) was determined in a study of T cell responses to AZD1222 COVID-19 vaccine. Study-wide findings and caveats: Recipients of two AZD1222 doses showed rising Spike-specific TCR breadth and depth. Every sample of the repertoires postdated the peak T cell response. Donor demographics were predominantly white British with a female majority; clonal diversity may be underestimated.

Per the germline V gene, CDR1 is MNHEY and CDR2 is SVGAGI. The CDR3 runs 14 residues. Trimming removed 4 bases from V and 4 bases from J; junction bases left unmatched: 4. A remark on this clone: The target antigen is unknown.

Produced via immunoSEQ multiplex PCR; TCRdb's table is partial and in-frame only. The sample records 140,000 or so clones, roughly 90% being singletons. The source was peripheral blood, collected 28 days after the second dose of the MenACWY control vaccine. The genes are TRBV6-5 and TRBJ1-2; 9 positions match TRBD1. This TCR was recovered from an adult who received the MenACWY meningococcal vaccine as a control. CDR3 bases: TGTGCCAGCAGTTCGGACAGGGGTGGCTATGGCTACACCTTC. Its translation: CASSSDRGGYGYTF.